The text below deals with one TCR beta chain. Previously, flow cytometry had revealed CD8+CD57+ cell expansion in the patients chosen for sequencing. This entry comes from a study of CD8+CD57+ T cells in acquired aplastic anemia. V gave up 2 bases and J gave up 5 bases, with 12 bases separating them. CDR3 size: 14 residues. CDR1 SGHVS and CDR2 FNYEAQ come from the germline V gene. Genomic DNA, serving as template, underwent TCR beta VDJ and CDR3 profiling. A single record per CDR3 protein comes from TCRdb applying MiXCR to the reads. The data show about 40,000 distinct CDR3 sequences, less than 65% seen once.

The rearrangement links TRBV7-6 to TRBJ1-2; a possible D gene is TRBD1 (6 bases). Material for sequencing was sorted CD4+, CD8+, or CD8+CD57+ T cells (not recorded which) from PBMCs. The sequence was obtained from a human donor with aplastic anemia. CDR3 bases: TGTGCCAGCAGCTTAAGTGAGGGGGGATATGGCTACACCTTC. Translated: CASSLSEGGYGYTF.